A selection of T cell receptor beta chains follows, all from one sample in a study of blood T cell repertoires in COVID-19. Clones were read by immunoSEQ multiplex PCR, and TCRdb kept only the in-frame ones, dropping some. This table has over 250,000 clones, around nine tenths appearing once. The material sequenced was peripheral blood. These receptors were collected from a woman between 65 and 79 years old with COVID-19, enrolled during active disease. Each CDR3 is given with its conserved first and last residue.

v_gene	j_gene	CDR3aa
TRBV11-3	TRBJ2-1	CASSTDRDEQFF
TRBV18	TRBJ1-1	CASSRMTGGDTEAFF
TRBV7-8	TRBJ2-3	CASSLAGAGEGDTQYF
TRBV5-4	TRBJ2-1	CASSSRTSGRNEQFF
TRBV7-3	TRBJ2-5	CASSLGLQETQYF
TRBV28	TRBJ2-7	CASSFNYEQYF
TRBV12-5	TRBJ2-1	CASGLAGGGYNEQFF
TRBV5-6	TRBJ2-4	CASSLTSGGGKNIQYF
TRBV27	TRBJ2-5	CASSPWPKRGTQYF
TRBV6-5	TRBJ2-3	CASISGQTDTQYF
TRBV4-1	TRBJ1-2	CASSTRGYYGYTF
TRBV11-3	TRBJ2-3	CASSLVAALENTDTQYF
TRBV24-1	TRBJ2-7	CATSDPRTGHYEQYF
TRBV3-1/TRBV3-2	TRBJ2-3	CASSQVTLAGDTQYF
TRBV5-1	TRBJ1-4	CASSLRDRNEKLFF
TRBV28	TRBJ1-5	CASSQVSGGTYQPQHF
TRBV28	TRBJ1-6	CATTGTGVSPLHF
TRBV6-2/TRBV6-3	TRBJ2-3	CASSPSGLAGNTQYF